A single sample gave rise to the 24 T cell receptor beta chains below, sequenced in a study of blood T cell repertoires in COVID-19. Generated by immunoSEQ multiplex PCR, the TCRdb table keeps only in-frame clones and is missing some. The data hold roughly 230,000 clones, with roughly 80% observed a single time. Sequenced: PBMCs or T cells enriched from blood (not recorded which). These receptors originate from a man aged 45-65 years who had recovered from COVID-19.

This clone was recorded a few times. This sequence joins TRBV19 and TRBJ1-5; 9 positions match TRBD1. Germline CDR1 LNHDA, CDR2 SQIVND (reference sequence). Trimming at V came to 6 bases and at J to 6 bases, leaving 15 bases not matched to a gene. The CDR3 is 17 residues long. The DNA of the CDR3 is TGTGCCAGTAGACAAATTACAGGGGGCGCAGCAGGTCAGCCCCAGCATTTT. Protein: CASRQITGGAAGQPQHF.

The chain has TRBV25-1 and TRBJ1-2; weak D call: TRBD1 (5 bases). The CDR3 totals 12 residues. Germline values: CDR1 MGHDK, CDR2 SYGVNS. The V gene lost 3 bases and the J gene lost 5 bases, with 7 bases spanning the gap. Here the CDR3 DNA reads TGTGCCAGCAGTGAGACAGCATATGGCTACACCTTC. Protein: CASSETAYGYTF.

The chain combines TRBV6-2 or TRBV6-3 with TRBJ1-4; 8 bases match TRBD1. Germline loops: CDR1 MNHEY, CDR2 SVGEGT. V shed 5 bases and J 7 bases; nucleotides not matched to a gene: 12. The CDR3 sequence is 16 residues long. Here the CDR3 reads CASSDRGAMRGEKLFF. The CDR3 DNA reads as TGTGCCAGCAGTGACAGGGGAGCCATGAGAGGTGAAAAACTGTTTTTT.

J is TRBJ2-2 and V is TRBV24-1; 12 nucleotides line up with TRBD1. From germline, CDR1 is KGHDR and CDR2 SFDVKD. The CDR3 is 20 amino acids. After removal of 5 bases from V and 3 bases from J, the junction contained 15 bases not matched to a gene. This chain's CDR3 is CATSAPRGDRGRRDTGELFF. In DNA form, the CDR3 reads TGTGCCACCAGTGCCCCGAGGGGGGACAGGGGGCGCCGGGACACCGGGGAGCTGTTTTTT.

This chain links TRBV3-1 (or the pseudogene TRBV3-2) with TRBJ2-6; TRBD1 matches 7 bases. The V gene's germline CDR1 is LGHDT and CDR2 YNNKEL (reference sequence). V was clipped by 1 base and J by 2 bases; unmatched bases: 5. This CDR3 has 17 amino acids. CDR3 nucleotides: TGTGCCAGCAGCCAAGGGGTGACAGGGACTGGGGCCAACGTCCTGACTTTC. Translation gives CASSQGVTGTGANVLTF.

Turning to this clone: No conserved phenylalanine or tryptophan ends this CDR3, so it is likely a read error. Because the CDR3's place on the DNA is in doubt, the DNA is left out and the CDR3 is given as listed by TCRdb. J is TRBJ1-2 and V is TRBV3-1 (or the pseudogene TRBV3-2); the table's D call of TRBD1 was not tested on the DNA. Counting both end residues, the CDR3 totals 11 amino acids. Germline CDR1 is LGHDT and CDR2 is YNNKEL (reference sequence). The CDR3 protein is CASSQARDRGR.

This clone was counted a single time. The chain combines TRBV28 with TRBJ2-7, with a possible D match to TRBD1 (5 bases). V lost 6 bases to trimming and J lost 2 bases, with 17 bases between them. CDR1 and CDR2 from the germline V gene are MDHEN and SYDVKM. The CDR3 has 15 residues. The CDR3 is CASSQGFGAAYEQYF. The CDR3 DNA is TGTGCCAGCAGCCAGGGTTTTGGGGCCGCCTACGAGCAGTACTTC.

The chain recombines TRBV13 with TRBJ1-5; no clear D. This CDR3 has 15 residues. CDR1 and CDR2 (germline): PRHDT, FYEKMQ (reference sequence). The V end was cut by 0 bases, the J end by 6 bases, with 12 bases between. CDR3 nucleotide sequence: TGTGCCAGCAGCTTAGGGTGGCAGGCGGGTCAGCCCCAGCATTTT. It is translated as CASSLGWQAGQPQHF.

This rearrangement joins TRBV10-2 to TRBJ1-4; tentative D call: TRBD1 (6 bases). The CDR3 loop spans 13 amino acids. V lost 8 bases to trimming and J lost 7 bases, with 14 bases between them. The V gene's germline CDR1 is WSHSY and CDR2 SAAADI. CDR3 protein: CASPGGGLEKLFF. In nucleotides, the CDR3 is TGCGCCAGCCCGGGCGGGGGGCTTGAAAAACTGTTTTTT.

This clone is a singleton in its sample. The chain carries TRBV3-1 (or the pseudogene TRBV3-2) and TRBJ1-1; 11 bases line up with TRBD1. From germline, CDR1 is LGHDT and CDR2 YNNKEL (reference sequence). The CDR3 sequence is 16 residues long. The V segment lost 4 bases and the J segment 1 base; nucleotides outside the gene matches: 5. The CDR3 DNA is TGTGCCAGCAGCCGCACCGGGACAGGGGGGAACACTGAAGCTTTCTTT. Residues: CASSRTGTGGNTEAFF.

This chain uses TRBV18 with TRBJ2-1; D is possibly TRBD2 (5 bases). The CDR3 length is 14 residues. Germline V gene data show CDR1 as KGHSH and CDR2 as LQKENI. The V gene lost 3 bases and the J gene lost 5 bases, with 11 bases spanning the gap. The CDR3 DNA reads as TGTGCCAGCTCACCTGGACTCCCCGACAATGAGCAGTTCTTC. Its protein product is CASSPGLPDNEQFF.

This clone occurred a few times. The chain uses TRBV19 and TRBJ1-4; D unclear. Germline CDR1 is LNHDA and CDR2 is SQIVND (reference sequence). Trimming shortened V by 1 base and J by 5 bases, and 8 bases separated the two germline ends. This CDR3 comprises 14 residues. CDR3 bases: TGTGCCAGTAGTATAGGGGGAGTCAATGAAAAACTGTTTTTT. Its protein product is CASSIGGVNEKLFF.

This clone was seen only a few times. V gene TRBV4-2 combines with J gene TRBJ1-5; perhaps TRBD1 as D (5 bases). Germline V gene sequence: CDR1 LGHNA, CDR2 YNFKEQ. This CDR3 comprises 13 residues. The V end was cut by 5 bases, the J end by 7 bases, with 12 bases between. Here the CDR3 reads CASSSQGGQPQHF. CDR3 DNA sequence: TGTGCCAGCAGCTCCCAGGGTGGGCAGCCCCAGCATTTT.

The V and J genes are TRBV7-2 and TRBJ2-4; 8 bases line up with TRBD1. The CDR3 contains 18 residues. Germline trimming cut 5 bases from V and 0 bases from J; bases unmatched to any gene: 12. CDR1 is SGHTA and CDR2 is FQGNSA in the germline V gene. CDR3 residues: CASSARDRQSIAKNIQYF. The DNA of the CDR3 is TGTGCCAGCAGCGCCCGGGACAGGCAGTCTATAGCCAAAAACATTCAGTACTTC.

The chain links TRBV11-3 to TRBJ2-3; D gene uncertain. CDR3 length: 12 residues. With 8 bases removed from V and 3 bases from J, the gap between germline ends came to 9 bases. Germline values: CDR1 SGHNT, CDR2 YENEEA. The CDR3 DNA sequence: TGTGCCAGCGCCAGAGGTACAGATACGCAGTATTTT. It specifies CASARGTDTQYF.

V gene TRBV19 combines with J gene TRBJ2-7; D unresolved. The CDR3 loop spans 13 amino acids. In germline, CDR1 is LNHDA, CDR2 SQIVND (reference sequence). V dropped 1 base and J dropped 4 bases, with 8 bases sitting between them. The CDR3 coding sequence is TGTGCCAGTAGTATAGTCTACAGTTACGAGCAGTACTTC. It translates to CASSIVYSYEQYF.

This clone was found once. The V gene is TRBV28, the J gene TRBJ1-1; D ambiguous. The CDR3 sequence is 12 residues long. V was pared by 7 bases and J by 6 bases, with 12 bases between. CDR1 and CDR2 from the germline V gene are MDHEN and SYDVKM. DNA of the CDR3: TGTGCCAGCAACCTCTATGCGGCTGAAGCTTTCTTT. It translates to CASNLYAAEAFF. The variable domain in full, completed from reference TRBV28 and TRBJ1-1, reads DVKVTQSSRYLVKRTGEKVFLECVQDMDHENMFWYRQDPGLGLRLIYFSYDVKMKEKGDIPEGYSVSREKKERFSLILESASTNQTSMYLCASNLYAAEAFFGQGTRLTVV.

The rearrangement uses TRBV18 and TRBJ2-2, with D possibly being TRBD2 (5 bases). CDR3 length equals 15 residues. Trimming pared 3 bases from V and 6 bases from J, leaving 14 bases between. Germline values: CDR1 KGHSH, CDR2 LQKENI. CDR3 bases: TGTGCCAGCTCACCGGGCCACCCCGGGGCCGGGGAGCTGTTTTTT. It yields the protein CASSPGHPGAGELFF.

Comment on this clone: One end of the junction fails to match germline, which may point to a read error. The chain employs TRBV28 and TRBJ2-7, with 11 bases aligning to TRBD2. From germline, CDR1 is MDHEN and CDR2 SYDVKM. This CDR3 comprises 16 residues. CDR3 loop: CASSPPGLAASYKQYF. DNA of the CDR3: TGTGCCAGCAGTCCGCCGGGACTAGCGGCCTCCTACAAGCAGTACTTC.

The chain carries TRBV11-3 and TRBJ2-2, with TRBD1 matching over 10 bases. V dropped 7 bases and J dropped 2; count of bases not matched to a gene: 7. From germline, CDR1 is SGHNT and CDR2 YENEEA. There are 16 residues in the CDR3. CDR3 sequence: CASTYRDRGNTGELFF. The DNA for the CDR3 is TGTGCCAGCACTTACCGGGACAGGGGCAACACCGGGGAGCTGTTTTTT.

J is TRBJ1-6 and V is TRBV12-1. TRBV12-1 is a pseudogene locus. This CDR3 is built from 14 residues. The CDR3, as DNA: TGTGCCAGCTCGAGGGGGGGGCGACTATCTCCCCTCCACTTT. Encoded protein: CASSRGGRLSPLHF.

The rearrangement links TRBV9 to TRBJ2-1; D is possibly TRBD2 (6 bases). The germline V gene has CDR1 SGDLS and CDR2 YYNGEE. V was pared by 0 bases and J by 2 bases, with 9 bases between. CDR3 length equals 15 residues. The CDR3 DNA follows: TGTGCCAGCAGCGTAGCTGGCGGGACCTACAATGAGCAGTTCTTC. Its protein is CASSVAGGTYNEQFF.

The chain combines TRBV18 with TRBJ2-5; TRBD2 might be the D (5 bases). V dropped 6 bases and J dropped 1 base, with 6 bases sitting between them. Per germline, CDR1 KGHSH and CDR2 LQKENI. The CDR3 loop spans 12 amino acids. CDR3 DNA sequence: TGTGCCAGCTCCGCGGGCCAAGAGACCCAGTACTTC. Translation gives CASSAGQETQYF.

This sequence joins TRBV7-3 and TRBJ2-2; D possibly corresponds to TRBD1 (6 bases). Trimming shortened V by 5 bases and J by 0 bases, and 13 bases separated the two germline ends. The CDR3 spans 16 residues. Germline V gene sequence: CDR1 SGHTA, CDR2 FQGTGA. CDR3 DNA: TGTGCCAGCAGCAATACCGGGACAACGAACACCGGGGAGCTGTTTTTT. This translates into CASSNTGTTNTGELFF.